This T cell receptor beta chain appears in the sequencing data of a study of a mutant IDH1 vaccine in newly diagnosed glioma. Study-level information: The treated population exhibited a male proportion of roughly 60%, a female proportion of about 38%, and a mean age of approximately 42 years. Broader study findings: The study observed vaccine-induced immune responses in roughly 93% of patients.

To note about this clone: What it binds is unknown.

As for time point: week 11, during vaccination. Every vaccine dose comprised 300 ug of mutant IDH1 20-mer peptide plus topical imiquimod. Clones were read by immunoSEQ multiplex PCR, and TCRdb kept only the in-frame ones, dropping some. The table records under 150,000 clones, around 77% of them present only once. This CDR3 comprises 16 residues. The J segment lost 2 bases and the V segment lost 5 bases, leaving 4 bases of the junction unmatched. The germline V gene encodes CDR1 SGHTA and CDR2 FQGTGA. The sample was PBMCs, taken from a glioma patient whose treatment included an IDH1 peptide vaccine. This chain uses TRBV7-3 with TRBJ2-1; 12 bases map to TRBD2. The origin of this receptor is a man aged 35 to 55 with glioma. The DNA of the CDR3 is TGTGCCAGCAGCCATAGGACTAGCGGGACCTACAATGAGCAGTTCTTC. It specifies CASSHRTSGTYNEQFF.